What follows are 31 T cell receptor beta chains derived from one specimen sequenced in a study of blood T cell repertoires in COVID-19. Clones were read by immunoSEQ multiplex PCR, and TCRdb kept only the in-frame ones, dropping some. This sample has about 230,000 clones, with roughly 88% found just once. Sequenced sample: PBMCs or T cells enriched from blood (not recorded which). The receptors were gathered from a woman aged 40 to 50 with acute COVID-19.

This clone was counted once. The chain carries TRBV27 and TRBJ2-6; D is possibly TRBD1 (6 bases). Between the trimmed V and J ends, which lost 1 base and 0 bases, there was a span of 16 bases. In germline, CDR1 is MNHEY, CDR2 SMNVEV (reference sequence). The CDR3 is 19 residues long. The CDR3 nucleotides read TGTGCCAGCAGTTTATATTTTGGGGGCGAGGGCTCTGGGGCCAACGTCCTGACTTTC. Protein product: CASSLYFGGEGSGANVLTF. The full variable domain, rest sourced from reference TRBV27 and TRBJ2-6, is EAQVTQNPRYLITVTGKKLTVTCSQNMNHEYMSWYRQDPGLGLRQIYYSMNVEVTDKGDVPEGYKVSRKEKRNFPLILESPSPNQTSLYFCASSLYFGGEGSGANVLTFGAGSRLTVL.

The CDR3 DNA is TGTGCCAGCTCACTCTTGGCAGGCGACTCTGGAAACACCATATATTTT. This translates into CASSLLAGDSGNTIYF. This sequence joins TRBV18 and TRBJ1-3; D is unresolved. Germline V gene sequence: CDR1 KGHSH, CDR2 LQKENI. Trimming shortened V by 4 bases and J by 0 bases, and 13 bases separated the two germline ends. The CDR3 is 16 amino acids.

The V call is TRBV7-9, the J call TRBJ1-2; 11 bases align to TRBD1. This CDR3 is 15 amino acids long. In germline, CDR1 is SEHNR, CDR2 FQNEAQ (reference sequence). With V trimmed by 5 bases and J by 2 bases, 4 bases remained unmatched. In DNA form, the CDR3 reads TGTGCCAGCAGCACGCGGACAGGGGGCAACTATGGCTACACCTTC. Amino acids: CASSTRTGGNYGYTF.

In nucleotides, the CDR3 is TGTGCCAGCTCACCACCAGGACAGCCCCAAGAGACCCAGTACTTC. The encoded protein is CASSPPGQPQETQYF. The rearrangement links TRBV18 to TRBJ2-5; TRBD1 is a possible D gene (6 bases). Germline CDR1 and CDR2: KGHSH and LQKENI. The CDR3 runs to 15 residues. With 0 bases removed from V and 1 base from J, the gap between germline ends came to 9 bases.

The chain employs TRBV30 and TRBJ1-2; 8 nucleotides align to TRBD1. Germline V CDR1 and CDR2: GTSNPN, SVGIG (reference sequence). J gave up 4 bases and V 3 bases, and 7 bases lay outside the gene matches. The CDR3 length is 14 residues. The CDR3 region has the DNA TGTGCCTGGAGGGTAGGACAGGGTGGCTATGGCTACACCTTC. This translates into CAWRVGQGGYGYTF.

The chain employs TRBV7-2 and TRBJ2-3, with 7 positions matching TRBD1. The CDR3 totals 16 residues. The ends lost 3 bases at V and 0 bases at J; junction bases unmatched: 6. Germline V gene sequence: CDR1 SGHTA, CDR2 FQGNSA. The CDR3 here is CASSFGRGRSTDTQYF. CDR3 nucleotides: TGTGCCAGCAGCTTCGGAAGGGGGCGAAGCACAGATACGCAGTATTTT.

CDR3 bases: TGTGCCAGCAGGGGTAGGACACCTCTTAACACTGAAGCTTTCTTT. Encoded protein: CASRGRTPLNTEAFF. This chain links TRBV6-6 with TRBJ1-1; possibly TRBD1 for D (5 bases). V was trimmed by 6 bases and J by 2 bases, leaving 16 bases between them. Germline assignment: CDR1 MNHNY and CDR2 SVGAGI (reference sequence). The CDR3 sequence is 15 residues long.

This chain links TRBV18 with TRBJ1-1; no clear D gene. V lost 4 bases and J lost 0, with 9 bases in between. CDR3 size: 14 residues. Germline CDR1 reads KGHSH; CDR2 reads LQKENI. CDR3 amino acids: CASSRQRMNTEAFF. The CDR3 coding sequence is TGTGCCAGCTCACGCCAGCGGATGAACACTGAAGCTTTCTTT.

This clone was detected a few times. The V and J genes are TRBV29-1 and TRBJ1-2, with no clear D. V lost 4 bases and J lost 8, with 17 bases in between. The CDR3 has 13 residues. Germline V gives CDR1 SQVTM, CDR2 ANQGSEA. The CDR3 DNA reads TGCAGCGTTGGGTCTCCAGCGGGGAGAGGCTACACCTTC. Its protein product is CSVGSPAGRGYTF.

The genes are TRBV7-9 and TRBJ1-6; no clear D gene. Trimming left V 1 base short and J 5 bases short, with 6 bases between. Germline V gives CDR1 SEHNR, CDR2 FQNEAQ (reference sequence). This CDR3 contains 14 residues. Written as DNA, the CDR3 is TGTGCCAGCAGCTTAGGACGGGATAATTCACCCCTCCACTTT. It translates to CASSLGRDNSPLHF.

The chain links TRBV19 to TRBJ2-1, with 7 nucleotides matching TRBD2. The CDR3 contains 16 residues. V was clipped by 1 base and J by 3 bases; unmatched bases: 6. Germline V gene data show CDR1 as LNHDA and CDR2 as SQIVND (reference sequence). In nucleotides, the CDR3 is TGTGCCAGTAGTATAGGACTAGCTAGATTCTACAATGAGCAGTTCTTC. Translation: CASSIGLARFYNEQFF.

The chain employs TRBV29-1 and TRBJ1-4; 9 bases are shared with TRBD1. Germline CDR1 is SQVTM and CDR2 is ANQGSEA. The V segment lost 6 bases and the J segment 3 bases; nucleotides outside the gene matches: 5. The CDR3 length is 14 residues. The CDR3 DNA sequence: TGCAGCGTATCACAGGGGGCGCCTAATGAAAAACTGTTTTTT. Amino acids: CSVSQGAPNEKLFF.

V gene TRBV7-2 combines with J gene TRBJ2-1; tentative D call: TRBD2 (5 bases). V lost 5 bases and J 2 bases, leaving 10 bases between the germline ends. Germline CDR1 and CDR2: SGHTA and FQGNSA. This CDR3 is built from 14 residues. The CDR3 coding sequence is TGTGCCAGCAGCGAGTACGGGACCTACAATGAGCAGTTCTTC. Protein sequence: CASSEYGTYNEQFF. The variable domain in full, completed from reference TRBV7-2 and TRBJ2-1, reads GAGVSQSPSNKVTEKGKDVELRCDPISGHTALYWYRQSLGQGLEFLIYFQGNSAPDKSGLPSDRFSAERTGGSVSTLTIQRTQQEDSAVYLCASSEYGTYNEQFFGPGTRLTVL.

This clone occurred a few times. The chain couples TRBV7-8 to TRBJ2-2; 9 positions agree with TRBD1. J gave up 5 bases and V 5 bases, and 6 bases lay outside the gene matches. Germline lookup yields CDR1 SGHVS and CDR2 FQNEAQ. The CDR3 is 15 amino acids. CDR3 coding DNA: TGTGCCAGCAGCGGCCGGGACAGGGTAACCGGGGAGCTGTTTTTT. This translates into CASSGRDRVTGELFF.

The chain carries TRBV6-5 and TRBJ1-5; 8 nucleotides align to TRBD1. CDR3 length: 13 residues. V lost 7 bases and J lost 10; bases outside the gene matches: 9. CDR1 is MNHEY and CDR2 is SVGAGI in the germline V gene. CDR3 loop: CASISGGPGPQHF. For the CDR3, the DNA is TGTGCCAGCATCTCAGGGGGCCCTGGTCCCCAGCATTTT.

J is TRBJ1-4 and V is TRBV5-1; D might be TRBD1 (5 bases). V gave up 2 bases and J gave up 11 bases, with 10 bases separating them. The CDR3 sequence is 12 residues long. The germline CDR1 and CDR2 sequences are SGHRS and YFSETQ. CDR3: CASSLDSEKLFF. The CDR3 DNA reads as TGCGCCAGCAGCTTAGACAGTGAGAAACTGTTTTTT.

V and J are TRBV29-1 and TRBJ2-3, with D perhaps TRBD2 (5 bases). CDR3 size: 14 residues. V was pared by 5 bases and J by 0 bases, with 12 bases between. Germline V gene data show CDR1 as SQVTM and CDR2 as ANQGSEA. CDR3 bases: TGCAGCGTTTCGGGGTACCCTAGCACAGATACGCAGTATTTT. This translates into CSVSGYPSTDTQYF.

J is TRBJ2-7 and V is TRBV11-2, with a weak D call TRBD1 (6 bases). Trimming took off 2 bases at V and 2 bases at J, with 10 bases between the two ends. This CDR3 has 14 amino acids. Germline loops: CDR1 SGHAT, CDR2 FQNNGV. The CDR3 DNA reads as TGTGCCAGCAGCTTATGGGGGCTAACCTACGAGCAGTACGTC. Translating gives CASSLWGLTYEQYV.

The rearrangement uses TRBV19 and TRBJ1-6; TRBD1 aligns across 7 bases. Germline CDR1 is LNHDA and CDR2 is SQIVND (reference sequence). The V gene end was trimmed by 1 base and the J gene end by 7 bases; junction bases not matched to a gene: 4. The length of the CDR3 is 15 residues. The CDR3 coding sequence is TGTGCCAGTAGTATAGGAGGGGACAGAAATTCACCCCTCCACTTT. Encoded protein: CASSIGGDRNSPLHF.

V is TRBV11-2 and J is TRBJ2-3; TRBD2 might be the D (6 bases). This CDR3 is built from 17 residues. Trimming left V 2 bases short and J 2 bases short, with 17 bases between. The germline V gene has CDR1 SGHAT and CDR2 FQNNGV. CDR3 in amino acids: CASSLNYGGATTDTQYF. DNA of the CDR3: TGTGCCAGCAGCTTAAACTACGGAGGGGCTACCACAGATACGCAGTATTTT.

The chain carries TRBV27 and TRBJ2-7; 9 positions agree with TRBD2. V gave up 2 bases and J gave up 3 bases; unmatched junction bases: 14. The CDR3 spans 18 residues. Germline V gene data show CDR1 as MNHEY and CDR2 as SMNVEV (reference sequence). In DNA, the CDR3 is TGTGCCAGCAGTTTACTAATGCTGCGGCTAGCGGGAATCTACGAGCAGTACGTC. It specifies CASSLLMLRLAGIYEQYV.

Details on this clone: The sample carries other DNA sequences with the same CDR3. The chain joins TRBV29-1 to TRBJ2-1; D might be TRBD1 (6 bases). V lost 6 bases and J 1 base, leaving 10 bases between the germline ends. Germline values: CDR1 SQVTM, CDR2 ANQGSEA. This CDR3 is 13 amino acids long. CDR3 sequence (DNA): TGCAGCGTACAGGGTGGGTCCTACAATGAGCAGTTCTTC. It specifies CSVQGGSYNEQFF.

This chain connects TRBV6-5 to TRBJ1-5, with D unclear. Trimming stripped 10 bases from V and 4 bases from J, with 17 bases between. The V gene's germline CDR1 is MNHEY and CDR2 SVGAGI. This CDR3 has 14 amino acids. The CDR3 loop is CATEKPGFNQPQHF. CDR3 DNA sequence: TGTGCCACCGAAAAACCGGGATTTAATCAGCCCCAGCATTTT.

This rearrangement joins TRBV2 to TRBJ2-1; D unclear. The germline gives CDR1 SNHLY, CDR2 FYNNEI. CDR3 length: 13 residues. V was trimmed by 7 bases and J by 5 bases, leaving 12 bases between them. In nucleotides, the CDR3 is TGTGCCAGCATGCGGCTTTCAAACAATGAGCAGTTCTTC. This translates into CASMRLSNNEQFF.

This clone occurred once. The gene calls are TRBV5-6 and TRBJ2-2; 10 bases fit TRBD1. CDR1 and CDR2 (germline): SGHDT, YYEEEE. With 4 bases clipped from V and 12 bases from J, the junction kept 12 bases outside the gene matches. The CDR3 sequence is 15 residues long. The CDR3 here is CASSPPRQGAVKLFF. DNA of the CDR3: TGTGCCAGCAGCCCACCTAGACAGGGGGCGGTCAAGCTGTTTTTT.

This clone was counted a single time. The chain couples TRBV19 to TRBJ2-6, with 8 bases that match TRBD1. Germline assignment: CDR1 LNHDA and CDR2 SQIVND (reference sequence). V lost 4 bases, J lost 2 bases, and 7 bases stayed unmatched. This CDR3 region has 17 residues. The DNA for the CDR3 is TGTGCCAGTAGTACCCAGGGGGCTTCACCTGGGGCCAACGTCCTGACTTTC. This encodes CASSTQGASPGANVLTF.

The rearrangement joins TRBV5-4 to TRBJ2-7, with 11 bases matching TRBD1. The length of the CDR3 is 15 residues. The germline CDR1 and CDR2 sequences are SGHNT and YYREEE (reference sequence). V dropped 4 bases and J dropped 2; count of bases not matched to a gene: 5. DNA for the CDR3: TGTGCCAGCAGCCCCGGACAGGGGGCCACCTACGAGCAGTACTTC. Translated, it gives CASSPGQGATYEQYF.

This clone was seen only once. CDR3 sequence: CASSRGLAGTPRITDTQYF. DNA for the CDR3: TGTGCCAGCAGCAGAGGACTAGCGGGTACTCCCCGGATAACAGATACGCAGTATTTT. The rearrangement joins TRBV6-2 or TRBV6-3 to TRBJ2-3, with TRBD2 matching 11 bases. Germline V gene data show CDR1 as MNHEY and CDR2 as SVGEGT. There are 19 residues in the CDR3. V gave up 6 bases and J gave up 3 bases; unmatched junction bases: 17.

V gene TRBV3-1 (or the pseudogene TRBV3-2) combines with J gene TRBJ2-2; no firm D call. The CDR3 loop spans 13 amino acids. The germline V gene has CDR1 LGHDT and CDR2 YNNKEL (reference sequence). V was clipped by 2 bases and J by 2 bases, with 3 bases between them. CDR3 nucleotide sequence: TGTGCCAGCAGCCAAACAAACACCGGGGAGCTGTTTTTT. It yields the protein CASSQTNTGELFF.

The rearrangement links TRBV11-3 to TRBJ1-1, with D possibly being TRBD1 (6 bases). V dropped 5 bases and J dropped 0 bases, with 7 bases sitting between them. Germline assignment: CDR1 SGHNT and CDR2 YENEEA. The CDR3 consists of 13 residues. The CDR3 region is CASSGQMNTEAFF. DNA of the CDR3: TGTGCCAGCAGCGGACAGATGAACACTGAAGCTTTCTTT.

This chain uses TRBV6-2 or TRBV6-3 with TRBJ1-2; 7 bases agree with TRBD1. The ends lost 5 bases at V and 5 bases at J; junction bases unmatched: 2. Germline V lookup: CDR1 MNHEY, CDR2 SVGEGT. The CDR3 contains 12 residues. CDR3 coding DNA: TGTGCCAGCAGTAGACAGGGATATGGCTACACCTTC. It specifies CASSRQGYGYTF.